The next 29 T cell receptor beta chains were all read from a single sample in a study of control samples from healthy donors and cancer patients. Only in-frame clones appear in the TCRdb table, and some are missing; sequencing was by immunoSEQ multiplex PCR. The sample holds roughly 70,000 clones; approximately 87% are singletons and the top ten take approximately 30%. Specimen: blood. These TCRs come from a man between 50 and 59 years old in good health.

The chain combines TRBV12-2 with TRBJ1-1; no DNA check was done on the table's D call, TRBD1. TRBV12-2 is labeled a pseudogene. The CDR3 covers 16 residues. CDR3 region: CASRLRTGEEGGEAFF. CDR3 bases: TGTGCAAGTCGCCTAAGGACAGGGGAGGAGGGAGGGGAAGCTTTCTTT.

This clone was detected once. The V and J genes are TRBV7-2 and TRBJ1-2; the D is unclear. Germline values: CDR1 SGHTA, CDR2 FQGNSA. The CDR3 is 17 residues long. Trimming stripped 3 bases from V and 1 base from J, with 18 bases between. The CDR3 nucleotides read TGTGCCAGCAGCTTGGCCAGCAGCTTATCAGATAACTATGGCTACACCTTC. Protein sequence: CASSLASSLSDNYGYTF.

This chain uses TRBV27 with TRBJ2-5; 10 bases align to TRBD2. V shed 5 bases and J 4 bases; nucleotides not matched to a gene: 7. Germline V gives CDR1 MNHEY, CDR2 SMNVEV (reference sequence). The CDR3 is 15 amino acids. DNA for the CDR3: TGTGCCAGCAGTCAGAGCGGGGGGGCCGTAGAGACCCAGTACTTC. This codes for CASSQSGGAVETQYF.

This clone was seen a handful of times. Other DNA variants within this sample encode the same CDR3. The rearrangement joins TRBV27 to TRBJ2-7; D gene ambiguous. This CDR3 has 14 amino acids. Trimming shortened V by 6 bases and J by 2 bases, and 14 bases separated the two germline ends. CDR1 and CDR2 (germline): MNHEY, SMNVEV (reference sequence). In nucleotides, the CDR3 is TGTGCCAGCAGCCCCTCGGTAGGTCCCTACGAGCAGTACTTC. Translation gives CASSPSVGPYEQYF.

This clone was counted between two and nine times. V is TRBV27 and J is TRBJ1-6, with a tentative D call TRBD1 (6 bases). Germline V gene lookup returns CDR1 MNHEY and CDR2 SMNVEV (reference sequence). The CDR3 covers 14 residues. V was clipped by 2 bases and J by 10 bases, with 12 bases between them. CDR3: CASSLLPGDSPLHF. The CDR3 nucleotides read TGTGCCAGCAGTTTACTCCCAGGGGACTCACCCCTCCACTTT.

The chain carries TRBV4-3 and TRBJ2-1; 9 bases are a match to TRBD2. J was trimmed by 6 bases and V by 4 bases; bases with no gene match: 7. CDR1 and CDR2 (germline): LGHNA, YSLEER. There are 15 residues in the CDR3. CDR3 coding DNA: TGCGCCAGCAGCCCATCCGGCGGGAGGGCCAATGAGCAGTTCTTC. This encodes CASSPSGGRANEQFF.

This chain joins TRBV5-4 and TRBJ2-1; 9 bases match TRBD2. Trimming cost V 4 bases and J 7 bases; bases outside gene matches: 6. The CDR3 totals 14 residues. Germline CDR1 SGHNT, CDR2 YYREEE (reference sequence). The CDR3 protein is CASSLAGQGNEQFF. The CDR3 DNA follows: TGTGCCAGCAGCCTAGCGGGACAAGGAAATGAGCAGTTCTTC.

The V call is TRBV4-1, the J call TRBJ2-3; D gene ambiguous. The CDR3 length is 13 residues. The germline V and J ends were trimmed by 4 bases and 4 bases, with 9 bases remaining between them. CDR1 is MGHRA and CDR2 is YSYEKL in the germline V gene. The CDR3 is CASSPYTADTQYF. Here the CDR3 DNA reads TGCGCCAGCAGCCCTTACACAGCAGATACGCAGTATTTT.

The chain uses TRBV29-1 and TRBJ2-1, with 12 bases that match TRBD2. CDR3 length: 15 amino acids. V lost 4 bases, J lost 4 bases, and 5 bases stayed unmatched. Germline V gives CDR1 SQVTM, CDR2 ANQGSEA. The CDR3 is CSVATGTSGYNEQFF. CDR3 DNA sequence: TGCAGCGTTGCGACCGGGACTAGCGGGTACAATGAGCAGTTCTTC.

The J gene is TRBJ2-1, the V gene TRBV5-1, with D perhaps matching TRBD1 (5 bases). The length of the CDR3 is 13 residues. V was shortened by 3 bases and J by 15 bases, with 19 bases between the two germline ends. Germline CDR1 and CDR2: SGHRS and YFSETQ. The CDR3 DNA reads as TGCGCCAGCAGCTCGGACCCGGGCAGGGAAGTGTTCTTC. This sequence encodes CASSSDPGREVFF.

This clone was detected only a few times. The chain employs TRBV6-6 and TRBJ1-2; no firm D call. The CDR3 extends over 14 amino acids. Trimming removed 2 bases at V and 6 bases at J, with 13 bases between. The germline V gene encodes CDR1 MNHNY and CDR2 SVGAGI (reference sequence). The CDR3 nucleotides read TGTGCCAGCAGTTACGATGCGGGGAAGGATGGCTACACCTTC. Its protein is CASSYDAGKDGYTF.

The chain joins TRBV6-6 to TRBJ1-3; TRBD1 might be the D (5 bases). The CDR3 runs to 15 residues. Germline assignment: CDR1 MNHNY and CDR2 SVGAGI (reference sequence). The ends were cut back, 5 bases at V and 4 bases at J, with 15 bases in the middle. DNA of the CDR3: TGTGCCAGCAGTGCCCGGGACTCGGGCGGAAACACCATATATTTT. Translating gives CASSARDSGGNTIYF.

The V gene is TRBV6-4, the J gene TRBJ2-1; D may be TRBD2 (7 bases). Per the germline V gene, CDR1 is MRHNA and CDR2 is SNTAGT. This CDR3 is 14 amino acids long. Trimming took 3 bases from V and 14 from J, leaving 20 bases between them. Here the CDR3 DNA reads TGTGCCAGCAGTGAGAGGCGTGGGGGGGCCCCCGAGTTCTTC. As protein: CASSERRGGAPEFF.

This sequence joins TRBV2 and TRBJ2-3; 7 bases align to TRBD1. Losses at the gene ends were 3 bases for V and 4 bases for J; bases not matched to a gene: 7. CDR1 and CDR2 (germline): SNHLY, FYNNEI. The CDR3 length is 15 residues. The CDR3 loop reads CASSDERQGSDTQYF. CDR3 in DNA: TGTGCCAGCAGTGATGAGAGACAGGGCTCAGATACGCAGTATTTT.

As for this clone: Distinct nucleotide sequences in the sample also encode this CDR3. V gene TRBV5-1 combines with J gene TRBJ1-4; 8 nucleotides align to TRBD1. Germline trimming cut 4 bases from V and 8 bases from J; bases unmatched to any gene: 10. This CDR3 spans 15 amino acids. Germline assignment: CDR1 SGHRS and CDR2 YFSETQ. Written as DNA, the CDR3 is TGCGCCAGCAGCGTCTCAGGGGGCTCGGGAGAAAAACTGTTTTTT. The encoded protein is CASSVSGGSGEKLFF.

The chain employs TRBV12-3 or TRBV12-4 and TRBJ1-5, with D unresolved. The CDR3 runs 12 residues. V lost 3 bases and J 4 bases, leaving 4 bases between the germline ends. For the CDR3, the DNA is TGTGCCAGCAGTTTGCCAAATCAGCCCCAGCATTTT. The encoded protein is CASSLPNQPQHF.

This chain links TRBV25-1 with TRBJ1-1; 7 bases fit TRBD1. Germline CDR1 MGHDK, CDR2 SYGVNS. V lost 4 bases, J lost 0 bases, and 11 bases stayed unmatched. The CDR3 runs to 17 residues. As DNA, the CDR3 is TGTGCCAGCAGTGGTGGACAGGCCGCCTATATGAACACTGAAGCTTTCTTT. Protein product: CASSGGQAAYMNTEAFF. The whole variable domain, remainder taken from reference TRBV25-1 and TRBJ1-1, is EADIYQTPRYLVIGTGKKITLECSQTMGHDKMYWYQQDPGMELHLIHYSYGVNSTEKGDLSSESTVSRIRTEHFPLTLESARPSHTSQYLCASSGGQAAYMNTEAFFGQGTRLTVV.

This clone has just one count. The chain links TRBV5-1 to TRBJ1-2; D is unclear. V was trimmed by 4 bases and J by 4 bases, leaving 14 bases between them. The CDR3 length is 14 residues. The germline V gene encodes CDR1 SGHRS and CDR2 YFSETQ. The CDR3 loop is CASSGSGLSYGYTF. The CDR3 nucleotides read TGCGCCAGCAGCGGGTCCGGGTTGTCCTATGGCTACACCTTC.

The CDR3 sequence is CASSRDRGRFSEQFF. DNA for the CDR3: TGTGCCAGTAGTAGGGACAGGGGTCGTTTCAGTGAGCAGTTCTTC. The gene calls are TRBV19 and TRBJ2-1; TRBD1 aligns across 10 bases. CDR3 length: 15 residues. CDR1 and CDR2 (germline): LNHDA, SQIVND (reference sequence). The J segment lost 9 bases and the V segment lost 4 bases, leaving 9 bases of the junction unmatched.

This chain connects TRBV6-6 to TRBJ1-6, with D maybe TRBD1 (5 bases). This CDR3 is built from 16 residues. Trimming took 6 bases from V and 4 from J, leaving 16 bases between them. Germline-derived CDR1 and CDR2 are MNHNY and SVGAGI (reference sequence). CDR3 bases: TGTGCCAGCAGCAACACGGGGGTTGGATATAATTCACCCCTCCACTTT. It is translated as CASSNTGVGYNSPLHF.

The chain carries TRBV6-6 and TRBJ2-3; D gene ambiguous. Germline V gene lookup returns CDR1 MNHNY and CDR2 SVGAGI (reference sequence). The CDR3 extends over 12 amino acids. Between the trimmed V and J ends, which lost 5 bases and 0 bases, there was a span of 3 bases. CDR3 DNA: TGTGCCAGCAGTGATAGCACAGATACGCAGTATTTT. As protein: CASSDSTDTQYF.

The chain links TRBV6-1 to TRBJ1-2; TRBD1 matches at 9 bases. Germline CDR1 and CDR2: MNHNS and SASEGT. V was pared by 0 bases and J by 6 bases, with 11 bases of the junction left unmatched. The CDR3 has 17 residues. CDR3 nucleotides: TGTGCCAGCAGTGAAGCGGCCGGGACAGGGTCATCCCATGGCTACACCTTC. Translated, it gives CASSEAAGTGSSHGYTF.

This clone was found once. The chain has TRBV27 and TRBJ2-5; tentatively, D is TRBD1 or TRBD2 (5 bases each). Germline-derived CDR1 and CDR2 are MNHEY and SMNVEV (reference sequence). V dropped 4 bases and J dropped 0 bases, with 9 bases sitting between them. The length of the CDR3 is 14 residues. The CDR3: CASSSGRDQETQYF. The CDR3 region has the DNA TGTGCCAGCAGTTCGGGACGGGACCAAGAGACCCAGTACTTC.

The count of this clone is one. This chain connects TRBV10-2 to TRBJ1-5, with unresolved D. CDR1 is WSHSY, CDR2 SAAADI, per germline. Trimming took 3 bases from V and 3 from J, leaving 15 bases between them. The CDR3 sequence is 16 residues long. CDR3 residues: CASSEIYSANNQPQHF. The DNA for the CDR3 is TGCGCCAGCAGTGAAATATATTCGGCTAACAATCAGCCCCAGCATTTT.

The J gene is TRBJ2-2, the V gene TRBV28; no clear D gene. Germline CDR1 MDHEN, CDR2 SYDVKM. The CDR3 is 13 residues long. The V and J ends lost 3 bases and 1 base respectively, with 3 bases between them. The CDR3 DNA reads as TGTGCCAGCAGTTTGCAGAACACCGGGGAGCTGTTTTTT. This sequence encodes CASSLQNTGELFF.

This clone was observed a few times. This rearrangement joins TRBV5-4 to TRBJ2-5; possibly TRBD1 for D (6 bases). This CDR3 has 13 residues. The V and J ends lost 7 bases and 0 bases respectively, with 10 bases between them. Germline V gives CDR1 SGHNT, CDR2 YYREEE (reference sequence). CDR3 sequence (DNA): TGTGCCAGCTCAACAGGGTACCAAGAGACCCAGTACTTC. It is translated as CASSTGYQETQYF.

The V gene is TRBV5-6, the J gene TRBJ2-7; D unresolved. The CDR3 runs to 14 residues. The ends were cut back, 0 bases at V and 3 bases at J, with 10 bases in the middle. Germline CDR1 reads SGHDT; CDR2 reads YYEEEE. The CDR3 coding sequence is TGTGCCAGCAGCTTGGCAAGACTCGGCTACGAGCAGTACTTC. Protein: CASSLARLGYEQYF.

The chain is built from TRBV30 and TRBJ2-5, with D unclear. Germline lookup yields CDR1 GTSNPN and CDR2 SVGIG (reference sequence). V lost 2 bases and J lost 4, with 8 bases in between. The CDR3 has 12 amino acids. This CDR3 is CAWSPNRETQYF. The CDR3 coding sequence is TGTGCCTGGAGTCCCAACAGAGAGACCCAGTACTTC.

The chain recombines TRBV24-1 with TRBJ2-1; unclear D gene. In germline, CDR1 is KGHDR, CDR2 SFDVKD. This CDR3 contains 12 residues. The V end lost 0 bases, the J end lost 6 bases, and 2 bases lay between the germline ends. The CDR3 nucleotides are TGTGCCACCAGTGATTTGGTCAATGAGCAGTTCTTC. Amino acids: CATSDLVNEQFF.